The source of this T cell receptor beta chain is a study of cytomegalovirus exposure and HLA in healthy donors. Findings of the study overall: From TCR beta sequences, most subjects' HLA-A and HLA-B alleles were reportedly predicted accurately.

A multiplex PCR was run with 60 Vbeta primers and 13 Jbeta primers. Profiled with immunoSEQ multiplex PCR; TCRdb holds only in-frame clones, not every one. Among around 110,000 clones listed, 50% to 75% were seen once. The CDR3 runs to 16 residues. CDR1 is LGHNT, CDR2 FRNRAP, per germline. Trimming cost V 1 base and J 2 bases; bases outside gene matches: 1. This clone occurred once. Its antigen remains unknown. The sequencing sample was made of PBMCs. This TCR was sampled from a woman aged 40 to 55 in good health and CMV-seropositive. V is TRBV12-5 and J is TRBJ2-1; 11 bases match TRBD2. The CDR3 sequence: CASGLASGGPYNEQFF. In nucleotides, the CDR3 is TGTGCTAGTGGTTTGGCTAGCGGGGGGCCCTACAATGAGCAGTTCTTC.